This is a list of T cell receptor beta chains from one sample in a study of blood T cell repertoires in COVID-19. The table came from immunoSEQ multiplex PCR; TCRdb's copy has only in-frame clones and leaves some out. This table has around 170,000 clones, roughly nine tenths appearing once. The sequencing sample was made of peripheral blood. All receptors derive from a man between 18 and 29 years old who had recovered from COVID-19. Each CDR3 is given with its conserved first and last residue. D genes are given only for firm matches. Clone size, where shown, is once, few, many, or a class for clones that have expanded.

>TRBV19|TRBD2|TRBJ2-2|.
CASSPSGRPNTGELFF
TGTGCCAGTAGTCCCAGCGGGAGGCCGAACACCGGGGAGCTGTTTTTT
>TRBV19|.|TRBJ2-1|.
CASSMESSYNEQFF
TGTGCCAGTAGTATGGAGAGCTCCTACAATGAGCAGTTCTTC
>TRBV11-2|TRBD2|TRBJ2-1|.
CASSLIAGVYEQFF
TGTGCCAGCAGCTTAATAGCGGGAGTATATGAGCAGTTCTTC
>TRBV6-6|.|TRBJ2-2|.
CASTNRVTGELFF
TGTGCCAGCACAAACAGGGTCACCGGGGAGCTGTTTTTT
>TRBV9|TRBD1|TRBJ1-1|.
CASSVAVTGTSTEAFF
TGTGCCAGCAGCGTAGCTGTGACAGGGACGAGCACTGAAGCTTTCTTT
>TRBV27|.|TRBJ2-5|.
CASSLTSPETQYF
TGTGCCAGCAGTTTAACTAGTCCTGAGACCCAGTACTTC
>TRBV2|TRBD1|TRBJ2-3|.
CASSAGTGGLHTDTQYF
TGTGCCAGCAGTGCCGGGACAGGGGGTCTTCACACAGATACGCAGTATTTT
>TRBV10-3|TRBD1|TRBJ1-1|.
CAISPDRSDLTEAFF
TGTGCCATCAGTCCGGACAGGTCCGACCTCACTGAAGCTTTCTTT
>TRBV28|TRBD1|TRBJ2-5|.
CASSSSGTAKETQYF
TGTGCCAGCAGTTCTTCCGGGACAGCCAAAGAGACCCAGTACTTC
>TRBV4-1|.|TRBJ2-7|once
CASSQDYGQTTYEQYF
TGCGCCAGCAGCCAAGATTACGGACAGACGACCTACGAGCAGTACTTC
>TRBV19|TRBD1|TRBJ1-1|.
CATSDRANTEAFF
TGTGCCACTTCGGACAGGGCGAACACTGAAGCTTTCTTT
>TRBV11-2|.|TRBJ1-1|.
CASSLDGVNTEAFF
TGTGCCAGCAGCTTAGACGGGGTGAACACTGAAGCTTTCTTT
>TRBV5-1|TRBD1|TRBJ1-2|.
CASRTGTGDSGYTF
TGCGCCAGCAGAACCGGGACAGGGGATAGTGGCTACACCTTC
>TRBV6-5|.|TRBJ2-7|.
CASSYSTGLSYEQYF
TGTGCCAGCAGTTACTCTACCGGACTGTCCTACGAGCAGTACTTC
>TRBV11-2|TRBD1|TRBJ1-2|.
CASSRSGQGAFGYTF
TGTGCCAGCAGCCGATCGGGACAGGGGGCCTTTGGCTACACCTTC
>TRBV18|.|TRBJ1-1|.
CASSPTQGQNTEAFF
TGTGCCAGCTCACCGACTCAGGGGCAGAACACTGAAGCTTTCTTT
>TRBV6-1|.|TRBJ1-1|once
CASSETAYTEAFF
TGTGCCAGCAGTGAAACTGCTTACACTGAAGCTTTCTTT